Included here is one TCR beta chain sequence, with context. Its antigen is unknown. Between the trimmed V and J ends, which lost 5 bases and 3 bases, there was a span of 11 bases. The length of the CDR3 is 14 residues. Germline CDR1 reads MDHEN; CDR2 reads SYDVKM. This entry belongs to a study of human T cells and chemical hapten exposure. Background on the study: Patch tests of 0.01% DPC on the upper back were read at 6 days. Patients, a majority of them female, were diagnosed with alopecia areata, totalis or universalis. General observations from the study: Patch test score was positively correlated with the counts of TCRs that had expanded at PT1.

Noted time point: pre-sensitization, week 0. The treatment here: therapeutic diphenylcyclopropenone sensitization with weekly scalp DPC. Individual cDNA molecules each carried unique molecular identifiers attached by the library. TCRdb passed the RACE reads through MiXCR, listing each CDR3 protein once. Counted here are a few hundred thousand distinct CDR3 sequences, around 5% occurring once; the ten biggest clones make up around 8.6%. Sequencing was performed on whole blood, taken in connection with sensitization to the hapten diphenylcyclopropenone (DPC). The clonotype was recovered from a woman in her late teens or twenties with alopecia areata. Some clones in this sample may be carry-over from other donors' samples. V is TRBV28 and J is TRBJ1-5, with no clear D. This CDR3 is CASSPERVNQPQHF. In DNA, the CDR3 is TGTGCCAGCAGTCCAGAGAGGGTCAATCAGCCCCAGCATTTT.